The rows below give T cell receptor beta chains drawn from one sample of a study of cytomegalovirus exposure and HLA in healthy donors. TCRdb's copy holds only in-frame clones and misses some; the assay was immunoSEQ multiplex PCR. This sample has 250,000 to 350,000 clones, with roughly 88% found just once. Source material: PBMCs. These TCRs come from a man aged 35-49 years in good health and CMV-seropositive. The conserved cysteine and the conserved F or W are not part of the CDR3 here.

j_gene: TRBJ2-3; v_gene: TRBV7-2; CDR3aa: ASSLPLTSGSTDTQY
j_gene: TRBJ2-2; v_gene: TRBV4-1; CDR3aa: ASSVGTGKTGELF
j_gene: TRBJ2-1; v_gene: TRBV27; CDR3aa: ASSLYLAGGDSFNEQF
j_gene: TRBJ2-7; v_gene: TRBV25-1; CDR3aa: ASSELGSGSYYEQY
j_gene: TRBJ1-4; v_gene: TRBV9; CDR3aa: ASSPRDRVGEKLF
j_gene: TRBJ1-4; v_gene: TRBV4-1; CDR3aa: ASSQLQGWEKLF
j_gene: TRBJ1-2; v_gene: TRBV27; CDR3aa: ASSLLGQPGYT
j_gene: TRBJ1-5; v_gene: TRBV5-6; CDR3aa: ASSYLGTASNQPQH
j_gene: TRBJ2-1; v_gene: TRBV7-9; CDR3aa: ASSLDRSSYNEQF
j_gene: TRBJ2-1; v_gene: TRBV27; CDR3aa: ASSFSRQGPRVNEQF
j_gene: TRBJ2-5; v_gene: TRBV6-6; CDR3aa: ASLAGVEKTQY
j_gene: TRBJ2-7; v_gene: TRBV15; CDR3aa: ATKAALYEQY
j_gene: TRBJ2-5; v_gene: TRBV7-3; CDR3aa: ASSRSPGETQY
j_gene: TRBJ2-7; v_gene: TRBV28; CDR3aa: ASSSWTGSYEQY
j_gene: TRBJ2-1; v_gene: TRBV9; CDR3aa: ASTSKGLARNEQF
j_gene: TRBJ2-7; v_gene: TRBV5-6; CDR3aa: ASSLVYPGQGSYEQY
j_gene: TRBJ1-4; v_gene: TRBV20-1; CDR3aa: SAGQGLKLF
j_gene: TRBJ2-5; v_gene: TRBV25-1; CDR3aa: ASSDRKGGIQETQY
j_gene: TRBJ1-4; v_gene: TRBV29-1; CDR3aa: SVGGRGQNEKLF
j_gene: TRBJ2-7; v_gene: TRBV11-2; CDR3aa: ASSLRAGFSDEQY
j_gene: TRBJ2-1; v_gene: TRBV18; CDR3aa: ASSPDREKPEQF
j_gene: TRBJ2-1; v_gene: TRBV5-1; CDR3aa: ASSEGQGNEQF
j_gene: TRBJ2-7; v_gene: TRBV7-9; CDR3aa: ASSPRSTGGKREQY
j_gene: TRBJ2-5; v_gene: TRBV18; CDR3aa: ASSPPGRETQY
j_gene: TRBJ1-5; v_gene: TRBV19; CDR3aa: ASSIARTGRNNQPQH
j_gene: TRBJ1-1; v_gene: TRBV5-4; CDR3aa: ASSYGGGQDTEAF
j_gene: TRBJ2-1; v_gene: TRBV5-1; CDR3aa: ASSSTGLGYNEQF
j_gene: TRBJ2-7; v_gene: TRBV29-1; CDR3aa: SVTGFFYEQY
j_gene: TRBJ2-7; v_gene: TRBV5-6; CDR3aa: ASSEEGQGAREQY
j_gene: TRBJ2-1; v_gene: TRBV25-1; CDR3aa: ASSRQGLNNEQF
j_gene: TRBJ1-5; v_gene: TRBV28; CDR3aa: ASSFVSGINQPQH
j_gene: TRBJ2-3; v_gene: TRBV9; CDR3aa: ASSSLGTDTQY
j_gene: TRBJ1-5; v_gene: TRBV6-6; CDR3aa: ASSRPTGQGQPQH
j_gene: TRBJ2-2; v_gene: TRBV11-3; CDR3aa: ASSSTSPDTGELF
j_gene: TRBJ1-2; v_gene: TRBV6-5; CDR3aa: ASSLTLSYGYT
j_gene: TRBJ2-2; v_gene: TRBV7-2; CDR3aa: ASSSGQGVTGELF